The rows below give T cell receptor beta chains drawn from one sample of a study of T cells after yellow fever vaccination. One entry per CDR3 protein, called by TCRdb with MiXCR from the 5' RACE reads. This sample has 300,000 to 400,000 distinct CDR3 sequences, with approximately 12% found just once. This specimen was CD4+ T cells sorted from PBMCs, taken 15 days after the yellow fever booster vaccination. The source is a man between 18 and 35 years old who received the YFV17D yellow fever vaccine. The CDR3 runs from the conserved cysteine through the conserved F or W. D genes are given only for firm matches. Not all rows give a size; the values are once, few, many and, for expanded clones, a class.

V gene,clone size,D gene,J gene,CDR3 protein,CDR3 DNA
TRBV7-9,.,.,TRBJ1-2,CASIPRGARTGGYTF,TGTGCCAGCATCCCCCGGGGGGCGAGAACTGGTGGCTACACCTTC
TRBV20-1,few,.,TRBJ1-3,CSATQGSGNTIYF,TGCAGTGCTACACAGGGTTCGGGAAACACCATATATTTT
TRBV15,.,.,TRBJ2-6,CATSRGLGSGANVLTF,TGTGCCACCAGCAGGGGACTCGGCTCTGGGGCCAACGTCCTGACTTTC
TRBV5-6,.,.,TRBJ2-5,CASSSTTKETQYF,TGTGCCAGCAGCTCGACCACGAAAGAGACCCAGTACTTC
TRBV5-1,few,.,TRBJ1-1,CASSLEPGLKSPEAFF,TGCGCCAGCAGCTTAGAACCGGGCCTCAAAAGTCCTGAAGCTTTCTTT
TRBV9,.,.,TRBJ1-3,CASSAHGHYTIYF,TGTGCCAGCAGCGCCCACGGTCACTACACCATATATTTT
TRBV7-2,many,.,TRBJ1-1,CASSLVSGNTEAFF,TGTGCCAGCAGCTTAGTGTCCGGGAACACTGAAGCTTTCTTT
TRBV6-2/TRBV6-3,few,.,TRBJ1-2,CASSYRPANYGYTF,TGTGCCAGCAGTTACAGGCCCGCTAACTATGGCTACACCTTC
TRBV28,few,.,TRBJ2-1,CASSLVFNEQFF,TGTGCCAGCAGTCTTGTGTTCAATGAGCAGTTCTTC
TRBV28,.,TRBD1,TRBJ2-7,CASSLLQGARYEQYF,TGTGCCAGCAGTTTACTTCAGGGGGCACGCTACGAGCAGTACTTC
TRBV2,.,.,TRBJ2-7,CASIGPLFGTGTRGEQYF,TGTGCCAGCATCGGGCCCCTCTTTGGGACAGGGACTAGGGGCGAGCAGTACTTC
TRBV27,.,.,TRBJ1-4,CASGSGISEKLFF,TGTGCCAGCGGCTCAGGGATCAGTGAAAAACTGTTTTTT
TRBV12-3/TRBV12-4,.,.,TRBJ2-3,CASSLGRKDTQYF,TGTGCCAGCAGTTTAGGGCGGAAAGATACGCAGTATTTT
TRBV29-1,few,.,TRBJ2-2,CSGKTPGGELFF,TGCAGCGGCAAAACTCCAGGCGGGGAGCTGTTTTTT
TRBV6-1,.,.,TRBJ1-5,CASSVFWISNQPQHF,TGTGCCAGCAGTGTGTTTTGGATCAGCAATCAGCCCCAGCATTTT
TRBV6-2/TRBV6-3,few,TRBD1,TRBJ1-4,CATCPISGTGDEKLFF,TGTGCCACCTGTCCGATATCCGGGACAGGGGATGAAAAACTGTTTTTT
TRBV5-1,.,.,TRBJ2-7,CASSFRGDEQYF,TGCGCCAGCAGCTTTAGAGGGGACGAGCAGTACTTC
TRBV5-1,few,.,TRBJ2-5,CASSLGSSQETQYF,TGCGCCAGCAGCTTGGGATCCAGCCAAGAGACCCAGTACTTC
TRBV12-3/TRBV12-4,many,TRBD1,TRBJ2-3,CASSTRGTGVDTQYF,TGTGCCAGCAGCACCCGGGGCACAGGGGTAGATACGCAGTATTTT
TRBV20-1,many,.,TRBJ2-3,CSASPSTDTQYF,TGCAGTGCTAGCCCCAGCACAGATACGCAGTATTTT
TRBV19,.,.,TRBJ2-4,CASSPLTGHKNIQYF,TGTGCCAGTTCCCCATTGACAGGACATAAAAACATTCAGTACTTC
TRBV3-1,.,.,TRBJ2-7,CASRRGVQGSFYEQYF,TGTGCCAGCCGCCGGGGGGTACAGGGAAGTTTCTACGAGCAGTACTTC
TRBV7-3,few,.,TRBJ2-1,CASSFRGGKAYEQFF,TGTGCCAGCAGCTTTAGGGGCGGGAAAGCATATGAGCAGTTCTTC
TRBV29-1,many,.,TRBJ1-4,CSVEADNEKLFF,TGCAGCGTTGAGGCGGATAATGAAAAACTGTTTTTT
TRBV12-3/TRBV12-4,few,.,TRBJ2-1,CASSLGVGRGEQFF,TGTGCCAGCAGTTTGGGGGTGGGCCGCGGTGAGCAGTTCTTC
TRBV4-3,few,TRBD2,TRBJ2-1,CASSHPGLAGGNEQFF,TGCGCCAGCAGCCACCCAGGACTAGCGGGGGGGAATGAGCAGTTCTTC
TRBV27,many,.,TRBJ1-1,CASTPFSGEGTEAFF,TGTGCCAGCACTCCCTTTTCGGGAGAGGGCACTGAAGCTTTCTTT